Shown below are 28 T cell receptor beta chains from a single sample sequenced in a study of spatial heterogeneity in lung cancer. The time point here: sample taken at primary tumor resection. One entry per CDR3 protein, called by TCRdb with MiXCR from the 5' RACE reads. Seen here are about 80,000 distinct CDR3 sequences, under 8.5% observed once, and the top ten hold 6.8%. Here the sequenced sample was PBMCs, taken at surgery. These receptors all stem from a male donor with early-stage non-small cell lung cancer.

A few counts support this clonotype. This chain joins TRBV5-1 and TRBJ2-1; D is perhaps TRBD2 (6 bases). CDR1 is SGHRS and CDR2 is YFSETQ in the germline V gene. V was shortened by 0 bases and J by 8 bases, with 15 bases between the two germline ends. There are 15 residues in the CDR3. The CDR3 sequence: CASSLGAGGNDEQFF. As DNA, the CDR3 is TGCGCCAGCAGCTTGGGGGCAGGAGGGAATGATGAGCAGTTCTTC.

This rearrangement joins TRBV2 to TRBJ2-3, with 8 nucleotides matching TRBD1. Unmatched junction bases numbered 3, after V lost 7 bases and J lost 0 bases. This CDR3 region has 14 residues. Looked up from germline, CDR1 is SNHLY and CDR2 is FYNNEI. The CDR3 sequence: CASTDRVSTDTQYF. In nucleotides, the CDR3 is TGTGCCAGCACGGACAGGGTGAGCACAGATACGCAGTATTTT.

The chain joins TRBV5-1 to TRBJ2-1; TRBD1 aligns across 7 bases. Germline-derived CDR1 and CDR2 are SGHRS and YFSETQ. V shed 0 bases, J shed 2 bases, and the junction held 5 bases outside the gene matches. The CDR3 runs to 16 residues. The CDR3 coding sequence is TGCGCCAGCAGCTTGGGGGGACAGAGTCCCTACAATGAGCAGTTCTTC. Its protein is CASSLGGQSPYNEQFF.

The sample holds a few counts of this clonotype. The chain links TRBV10-3 to TRBJ1-5, with no clear D. CDR1 and CDR2 from the germline V gene are ENHRY and SYGVKD. V was pared by 4 bases and J by 4 bases, with 14 bases between. The CDR3 contains 15 residues. CDR3 coding DNA: TGTGCCATCAGTGCTAAGGGCGGAAAGAATCAGCCCCAGCATTTT. It translates to CAISAKGGKNQPQHF.

This clonotype has only a few counts. The chain carries TRBV6-2 or TRBV6-3 and TRBJ2-4; D unclear. Germline CDR1 reads MNHEY; CDR2 reads SVGEGT. The V gene lost 2 bases and the J gene lost 3 bases, with 11 bases spanning the gap. The CDR3 is 15 amino acids. CDR3 protein: CASSYRSIVKNIQYF. The CDR3 region has the DNA TGTGCCAGCAGTTACCGTTCGATTGTCAAAAACATTCAGTACTTC.

The chain combines TRBV29-1 with TRBJ1-1; TRBD1 is a possible D gene (6 bases). The CDR3 contains 12 residues. CDR1 SQVTM and CDR2 ANQGSEA come from the germline V gene. Trimming cost V 7 bases and J 0 bases, with 9 bases left between them. The CDR3 region has the DNA TGCAGCGCCTGGACAGTGAACACTGAAGCTTTCTTT. Residues: CSAWTVNTEAFF.

Many counts were recorded for this clonotype. J is TRBJ1-1 and V is TRBV27; tentative D call: TRBD1 (6 bases). CDR1 is MNHEY and CDR2 is SMNVEV in the germline V gene (reference sequence). Trimming stripped 7 bases from V and 4 bases from J, with 16 bases between. This CDR3 is built from 14 residues. The CDR3 region is CASKGAGAGTEAFF. DNA of the CDR3: TGTGCCAGCAAAGGGGCAGGGGCCGGCACTGAAGCTTTCTTT.

This clonotype showed up just a few times. The chain recombines TRBV5-5 with TRBJ2-1; D is ambiguous. The V end was cut by 6 bases, the J end by 0 bases, with 13 bases between. CDR1 is SGHKS and CDR2 is YYEKEE in the germline V gene (reference sequence). The CDR3 runs 15 residues. DNA for the CDR3: TGTGCCAGCATGCAGGCGGCTAGCTCCTACAATGAGCAGTTCTTC. As protein: CASMQAASSYNEQFF.

The chain employs TRBV9 and TRBJ2-6, with D hard to call. The CDR3 has 15 amino acids. Germline V gene lookup returns CDR1 SGDLS and CDR2 YYNGEE. V was shortened by 4 bases and J by 0 bases, with 8 bases between the two germline ends. The CDR3: CASSPRVSGANVLTF. DNA for the CDR3: TGTGCCAGCAGCCCCAGAGTCTCTGGGGCCAACGTCCTGACTTTC.

The CDR3 region is CASSSGTGWVYEQYF. CDR3 nucleotide sequence: TGTGCCAGCAGCTCAGGGACAGGGTGGGTCTACGAGCAGTACTTC. The V gene is TRBV7-6, the J gene TRBJ2-7; 9 positions match TRBD1. Germline CDR1 reads SGHVS; CDR2 reads FNYEAQ. V shed 4 bases, J shed 3 bases, and the junction held 7 bases outside the gene matches. The CDR3 sequence is 15 residues long.

The chain is built from TRBV20-1 and TRBJ1-1; D perhaps matches TRBD1 (5 bases). V lost 0 bases and J 10 bases, leaving 15 bases between the germline ends. Germline V gene lookup returns CDR1 DFQATT and CDR2 SNEGSKA (reference sequence). The CDR3 is made up of 13 amino acids. The CDR3 is CSARENEGLAAFF. The CDR3 DNA reads as TGCAGTGCTAGAGAGAATGAGGGGTTGGCAGCTTTCTTT.

This clonotype was recorded at least ten times. The chain carries TRBV2 and TRBJ1-1, with a possible D match to TRBD1 (6 bases). Deletions cut 4 bases from V and 2 bases from J, with 11 bases between. In germline, CDR1 is SNHLY, CDR2 FYNNEI. The CDR3 has 14 amino acids. CDR3: CASSVQGRNTEAFF. For the CDR3, the DNA is TGTGCCAGCAGTGTACAGGGCCGAAACACTGAAGCTTTCTTT.

In this sample, this clonotype turned up a few times. This chain joins TRBV14 and TRBJ2-3, with D hard to call. The CDR3 totals 14 residues. CDR1 is SGHDN and CDR2 is FVKESK in the germline V gene. V shed 4 bases and J shed 2 bases, with 10 bases lying between them. CDR3 in DNA: TGTGCCAGCAGCCCTAGGACGGTCACAGATACGCAGTATTTT. Encoded protein: CASSPRTVTDTQYF.

This clonotype showed up just a few times. V is TRBV30 and J is TRBJ2-3; D gene unclear. Germline assignment: CDR1 GTSNPN and CDR2 SVGIG (reference sequence). Between the trimmed V and J ends, which lost 0 bases and 2 bases, there was a span of 6 bases. The CDR3 runs to 13 residues. The CDR3 coding sequence is TGTGCCTGGAGTGTCAGGAACACAGATACGCAGTATTTT. Its translation is CAWSVRNTDTQYF. The full variable domain, in which reference TRBV30 and TRBJ2-3 provide the parts outside the CDR3, is SQTIHQWPATLVQPVGSPLSLECTVEGTSNPNLYWYRQAAGRGLQLLFYSVGIGQISSEVPQNLSASRPQDRQFILSSKKLLLSDSGFYLCAWSVRNTDTQYFGPGTRLTVL.

This clonotype was seen many times. CDR3 region: CSAPRAGTGAIYEQYF. In DNA, the CDR3 is TGCAGTGCCCCCCGGGCAGGGACAGGGGCAATTTACGAGCAGTACTTC. The chain joins TRBV20-1 to TRBJ2-7, with 10 bases lining up with TRBD1. With 6 bases clipped from V and 4 bases from J, the junction kept 15 bases outside the gene matches. From germline, CDR1 is DFQATT and CDR2 SNEGSKA (reference sequence). The CDR3 has 16 amino acids.

The table lists this clonotype with a few counts. This chain links TRBV5-1 with TRBJ2-1; 8 bases fit TRBD1. Germline CDR1 SGHRS, CDR2 YFSETQ. V shed 3 bases and J 3 bases; nucleotides not matched to a gene: 5. This CDR3 has 15 amino acids. The CDR3 coding sequence is TGCGCCAGCAGCTCAGGGGGCATGAACTACAATGAGCAGTTCTTC. It translates to CASSSGGMNYNEQFF.

V usage is TRBV5-5 and J usage is TRBJ2-1; a weak D match, TRBD1 (6 bases). CDR1 is SGHKS, CDR2 YYEKEE, per germline (reference sequence). CDR3 size: 13 residues. Between the trimmed V and J ends, which lost 3 bases and 6 bases, there was a span of 10 bases. In DNA form, the CDR3 reads TGTGCCAGCAGCTCGACAGGTAGCAATGAGCAGTTCTTC. Encoded protein: CASSSTGSNEQFF.

A note on this clonotype: A read error is possible here, since a much larger clone lies one base away. The rearrangement uses TRBV3-1 and TRBJ2-1, with a weak D call TRBD2 (5 bases). The V end was cut by 4 bases, the J end by 7 bases, with 14 bases between. Germline CDR1 reads LGHDT; CDR2 reads YNNKEL (reference sequence). This CDR3 has 14 residues. The CDR3 spells CASSRVLRTNEQFF. The CDR3 region has the DNA TGTGCCAGCAGCCGAGTTTTACGGACTAATGAGCAGTTCTTC.

V gene TRBV7-9 combines with J gene TRBJ1-6; 7 nucleotides line up with TRBD1. Germline-derived CDR1 and CDR2 are SEHNR and FQNEAQ (reference sequence). Trimming removed 2 bases from V and 7 bases from J; junction bases left unmatched: 5. CDR3 length equals 15 residues. CDR3 sequence: CASSLPGTENSPLHF. The DNA for the CDR3 is TGTGCCAGCAGCTTACCTGGGACAGAGAATTCACCCCTCCACTTT.

This rearrangement joins TRBV29-1 to TRBJ2-7, with D possibly TRBD1 on 6 matching bases. The V and J ends lost 6 bases and 3 bases respectively, with 18 bases between them. The CDR3 sequence is 14 residues long. Germline V gives CDR1 SQVTM, CDR2 ANQGSEA. CDR3 amino acids: CSVYDRSGVYEQYF. CDR3 DNA: TGCAGCGTATATGACAGGTCAGGGGTCTACGAGCAGTACTTC.

The chain carries TRBV27 and TRBJ1-5; no reliable D call. The germline V gene has CDR1 MNHEY and CDR2 SMNVEV (reference sequence). CDR3 length: 13 amino acids. V was trimmed by 3 bases and J by 4 bases, leaving 7 bases between them. The CDR3 reads CASSFYINQPQHF. The CDR3, as DNA: TGTGCCAGCAGTTTTTATATAAATCAGCCCCAGCATTTT.

This clonotype was counted ten times or more. The chain links TRBV2 to TRBJ2-1; 11 nucleotides agree with TRBD2. CDR3 length: 16 amino acids. Germline V gene data show CDR1 as SNHLY and CDR2 as FYNNEI. The J segment lost 14 bases and the V segment lost 1 base, leaving 13 bases of the junction unmatched. The CDR3 loop is CASSEVKWRLAGYEFF. The CDR3 nucleotides are TGTGCCAGCAGTGAAGTCAAGTGGAGACTAGCGGGATACGAGTTCTTC.

This clonotype was seen at least ten times. The chain's CDR3 is CASSVGGGNTIYF. DNA for the CDR3: TGTGCCAGCAGCGTAGGGGGCGGAAACACCATATATTTT. The chain has TRBV9 and TRBJ1-3; D might be TRBD1 (5 bases). Trimming removed 0 bases at V and 4 bases at J, with 5 bases between. The CDR3 is made up of 13 amino acids. Germline lookup yields CDR1 SGDLS and CDR2 YYNGEE.

As DNA, the CDR3 is TGTGCCAGTACCCCCGGGACAGGGGCCGCCGGGGAGCTGTTTTTT. Translated, it gives CASTPGTGAAGELFF. The genes are TRBV19 and TRBJ2-2; 10 nucleotides line up with TRBD1. This CDR3 comprises 15 residues. CDR1 is LNHDA, CDR2 SQIVND, per germline (reference sequence). V was clipped by 7 bases and J by 6 bases; unmatched bases: 8.

This clonotype came up many times. V gene TRBV12-3 or TRBV12-4 combines with J gene TRBJ1-6; no clear D. The CDR3 length is 14 residues. V was shortened by 7 bases and J by 10 bases, with 17 bases between the two germline ends. The CDR3 region has the DNA TGTGCCAGCACCCCCCCGCAGAGAGGGTCACCCCTCCACTTT. Amino acids: CASTPPQRGSPLHF.

The chain joins TRBV4-1 to TRBJ2-1; TRBD1 matches at 8 bases. Unmatched junction bases numbered 16, after V lost 4 bases and J lost 14 bases. Looked up from germline, CDR1 is MGHRA and CDR2 is YSYEKL. CDR3 size: 15 residues. DNA for the CDR3: TGCGCCAGCAGCCCTCTTGCTGTGGGACAGGTCTTCGAGTTCTTC. Translation: CASSPLAVGQVFEFF.

Many counts were recorded for this clonotype. The genes are TRBV4-3 and TRBJ2-1, with TRBD2 matching over 11 bases. The CDR3 consists of 15 residues. Per germline, CDR1 LGHNA and CDR2 YSLEER. V shed 2 bases and J 9 bases; nucleotides not matched to a gene: 6. CDR3 DNA sequence: TGCGCCAGCAGCCAATTAGCGGGAGGGCCTACTGAGCAGTTCTTC. It specifies CASSQLAGGPTEQFF.

Many counts were recorded for this clonotype. The rearrangement joins TRBV5-1 to TRBJ1-1, with D maybe TRBD1 (6 bases). CDR3 size: 14 residues. Germline V lookup: CDR1 SGHRS, CDR2 YFSETQ. V lost 0 bases to trimming and J lost 3 bases, with 9 bases between them. The CDR3 DNA reads as TGCGCCAGCAGCTTGGTACCAGGGGACACTGAAGCTTTCTTT. Translated: CASSLVPGDTEAFF.